This passage covers 14 T cell receptor beta chains from one sample sequenced in a study of control samples from healthy donors and cancer patients. Sequencing was performed with immunoSEQ multiplex PCR; in TCRdb, only in-frame clones are kept and a portion is missing. The sample contains some 130,000 clones, around 90% of which appear only once. The specimen was blood. These receptors were taken from a man in his forties in good health.

This clone has a handful of counts. The rearrangement uses TRBV5-1 and TRBJ1-3; TRBD1 is a possible D gene (6 bases). Trimming removed 5 bases from V and 2 bases from J, with 8 bases in between. The CDR3 is 13 amino acids. Germline CDR1 is SGHRS and CDR2 is YFSETQ. CDR3 sequence: CASSTGPGNTIYF. DNA of the CDR3: TGCGCCAGCAGTACAGGGCCTGGAAACACCATATATTTT.

The chain uses TRBV5-1 and TRBJ2-6; D unresolved. Germline V CDR1 and CDR2: SGHRS, YFSETQ. This CDR3 comprises 13 residues. The V and J ends lost 4 bases and 3 bases respectively, with 5 bases between them. The CDR3 reads CASSPGGANVLTF. As DNA, the CDR3 is TGCGCCAGCAGCCCGGGTGGGGCCAACGTCCTGACTTTC. The full variable domain, its missing parts supplied by reference TRBV5-1 and TRBJ2-6, is KAGVTQTPRYLIKTRGQQVTLSCSPISGHRSVSWYQQTPGQGLQFLFEYFSETQRNKGNFPGRFSGRQFSNSRSEMNVSTLELGDSALYLCASSPGGANVLTFGAGSRLTVL.

The J gene is TRBJ2-2, the V gene TRBV6-5; the D is unclear. The V end was cut by 7 bases, the J end by 7 bases, with 16 bases between. Germline V gene sequence: CDR1 MNHEY, CDR2 SVGAGI. The CDR3 consists of 14 residues. CDR3 amino acids: CASTPLDGIGELFF. DNA of the CDR3: TGTGCCAGCACACCCCTCGACGGAATCGGGGAGCTGTTTTTT.

This chain connects TRBV29-1 to TRBJ1-1, with unresolved D. CDR1 is SQVTM, CDR2 ANQGSEA, per germline. The CDR3 is 13 amino acids. V lost 2 bases, J lost 1 base, and 8 bases lay in between. The CDR3: CSVERSPNTEAFF. For the CDR3, the DNA is TGCAGCGTTGAAAGGTCACCGAACACTGAAGCTTTCTTT.

This chain joins TRBV27 and TRBJ1-6; unclear D gene. In germline, CDR1 is MNHEY, CDR2 SMNVEV (reference sequence). V shed 8 bases and J shed 12 bases, with 20 bases lying between them. The CDR3 has 14 residues. CDR3 amino acids: CASRASIVLGPLHF. CDR3 nucleotides: TGTGCCAGCCGAGCCTCCATAGTCCTCGGACCCCTCCACTTT.

The rearrangement uses TRBV4-1 and TRBJ1-2; D is unclear. The V gene's germline CDR1 is MGHRA and CDR2 YSYEKL. Trimming cost V 3 bases and J 4 bases, with 9 bases left between them. The CDR3 consists of 13 residues. In DNA form, the CDR3 reads TGCGCCAGCAGCCAGGGGAGCGGCTATGGCTACACCTTC. It yields the protein CASSQGSGYGYTF.

The chain recombines TRBV6-5 with TRBJ2-1; D possibly corresponds to TRBD2 (5 bases). Germline V CDR1 and CDR2: MNHEY, SVGAGI. The CDR3 has 14 amino acids. V was cut by 6 bases and J by 4 bases, with 13 bases left in between. CDR3 DNA: TGTGCCAGCAGGGACTTCCTTTTATACAATGAGCAGTTCTTC. Translation gives CASRDFLLYNEQFF.

The chain is built from TRBV28 and TRBJ2-7, with 9 nucleotides matching TRBD1. V lost 6 bases and J lost 4; bases outside the gene matches: 10. The CDR3 contains 15 residues. From germline, CDR1 is MDHEN and CDR2 SYDVKM. CDR3: CASRTAGQGGYEQYF. In DNA, the CDR3 is TGTGCCAGCAGGACAGCGGGACAGGGAGGATACGAGCAGTACTTC. The full variable domain, rest sourced from reference TRBV28 and TRBJ2-7, is DVKVTQSSRYLVKRTGEKVFLECVQDMDHENMFWYRQDPGLGLRLIYFSYDVKMKEKGDIPEGYSVSREKKERFSLILESASTNQTSMYLCASRTAGQGGYEQYFGPGTRLTVT.

The rearrangement joins TRBV12-3 or TRBV12-4 to TRBJ2-2; D is undetermined. The CDR3 covers 12 residues. With 6 bases removed from V and 3 bases from J, the gap between germline ends came to 5 bases. The CDR3 bases are TGTGCCAGCAGGTCGGACACCGGGGAGCTGTTTTTT. Amino acid sequence: CASRSDTGELFF.

The J gene is TRBJ1-3, the V gene TRBV9; D is ambiguous. Trimming left V 4 bases short and J 8 bases short, with 10 bases between. Per the germline V gene, CDR1 is SGDLS and CDR2 is YYNGEE. The CDR3 has 12 amino acids. CDR3 bases: TGTGCCAGCAGCCACAGTGTGGACACCATATATTTT. The encoded protein is CASSHSVDTIYF.

Of note for this clone: At the DNA level, this CDR3 is encoded by other sequences in the same sample as well. This chain joins TRBV4-1 and TRBJ1-2, with 8 bases lining up with TRBD1. Germline V lookup: CDR1 MGHRA, CDR2 YSYEKL. The CDR3 sequence is 17 residues long. J gave up 3 bases and V 0 bases, and 9 bases lay outside the gene matches. The CDR3 DNA reads as TGCGCCAGCAGCCAAGATCGGCAGGGGGCTCAGGACTATGGCTACACCTTC. It specifies CASSQDRQGAQDYGYTF.

As regards this clone: Sequence at one end of the junction differs from germline and may be a read error. The chain is built from TRBV4-2 and TRBJ2-2; D perhaps matches TRBD1 (5 bases). The CDR3 runs to 15 residues. Germline V gene data show CDR1 as LGHNA and CDR2 as YNFKEQ. The DNA of the CDR3 is TGTGCCGGCAGCCAAGGGGCGTTAGGGGCCGGGGAGCTGTTTTTT. As protein: CAGSQGALGAGELFF.

The J gene is TRBJ1-5, the V gene TRBV30, with 7 positions matching TRBD1. Per germline, CDR1 GTSNPN and CDR2 SVGIG (reference sequence). CDR3 size: 13 residues. V dropped 1 base and J dropped 7; count of bases not matched to a gene: 4. The CDR3 reads CAWSDRGVQPQHF. The DNA for the CDR3 is TGTGCCTGGAGTGACAGGGGAGTACAGCCCCAGCATTTT.

The rearrangement joins TRBV28 to TRBJ2-3; 10 bases are shared with TRBD1. The V segment lost 1 base and the J segment 7 bases; nucleotides outside the gene matches: 5. Germline V gene lookup returns CDR1 MDHEN and CDR2 SYDVKM. The CDR3 is 15 residues long. CDR3 bases: TGTGCCAGCAGTTTATATGGTGACAGGGGGCATACGCAGTATTTT. Translated, it gives CASSLYGDRGHTQYF.